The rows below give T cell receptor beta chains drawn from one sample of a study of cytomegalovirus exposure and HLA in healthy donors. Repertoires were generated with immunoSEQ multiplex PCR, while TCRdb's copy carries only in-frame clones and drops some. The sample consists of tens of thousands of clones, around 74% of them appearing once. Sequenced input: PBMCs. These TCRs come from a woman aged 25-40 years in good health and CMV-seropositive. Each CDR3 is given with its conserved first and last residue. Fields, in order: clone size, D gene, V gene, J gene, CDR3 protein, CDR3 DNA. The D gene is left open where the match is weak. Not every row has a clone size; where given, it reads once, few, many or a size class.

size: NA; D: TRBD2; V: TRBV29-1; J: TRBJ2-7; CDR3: CSVASGSYEQYF; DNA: TGCAGCGTTGCTAGCGGGAGTTACGAGCAGTACTTC
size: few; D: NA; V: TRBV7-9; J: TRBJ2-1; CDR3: CASSLLNEQFF; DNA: TGTGCCAGCAGCTTATTAAATGAGCAGTTCTTC
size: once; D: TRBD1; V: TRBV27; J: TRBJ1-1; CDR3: CASSSGQGTEAFF; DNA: TGTGCCAGCAGTAGTGGACAGGGAACTGAAGCTTTCTTT
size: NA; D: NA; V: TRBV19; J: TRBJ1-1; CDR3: CATKGRRTPAFF; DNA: TGTGCCACCAAAGGGAGGAGGACTCCGGCTTTCTTT
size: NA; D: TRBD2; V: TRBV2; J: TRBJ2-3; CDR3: CASRWGGDTQYF; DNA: TGTGCCAGCAGGTGGGGGGGAGATACGCAGTATTTT
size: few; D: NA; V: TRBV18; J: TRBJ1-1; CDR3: CASSPLDNPTREAFF; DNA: TGTGCCAGCTCACCACTCGACAATCCTACCCGGGAAGCTTTCTTT
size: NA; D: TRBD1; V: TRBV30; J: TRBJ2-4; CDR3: CAWIPTGTGARKGIQYF; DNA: TGTGCCTGGATCCCGACCGGGACAGGCGCCCGAAAGGGGATTCAGTACTTC
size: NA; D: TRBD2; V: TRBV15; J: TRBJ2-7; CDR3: CATSVGGDSYEQYF; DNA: TGTGCCACCAGCGTTGGGGGGGATTCCTACGAGCAGTACTTC
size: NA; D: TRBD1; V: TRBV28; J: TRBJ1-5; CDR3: CASKYQGASNQPQHF; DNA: TGTGCCAGCAAATATCAGGGGGCCTCCAATCAGCCCCAGCATTTT
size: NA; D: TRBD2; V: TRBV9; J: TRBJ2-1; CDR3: CASSVGRAGLVINEQFF; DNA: TGTGCCAGCAGCGTAGGGCGGGCGGGACTAGTAATCAATGAGCAGTTCTTC
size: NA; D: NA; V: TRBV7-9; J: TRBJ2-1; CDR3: CASSFHGNNEQFF; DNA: TGTGCCAGCAGCTTTCACGGGAACAATGAGCAGTTCTTC
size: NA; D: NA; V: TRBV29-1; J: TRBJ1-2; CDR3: CSVDAAVRRHYGYTF; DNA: TGCAGCGTTGACGCGGCTGTCAGGAGGCACTATGGCTACACCTTC
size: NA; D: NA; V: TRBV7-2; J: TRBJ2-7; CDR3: CASSSPGTSPYEQYF; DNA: TGTGCCAGCAGCTCCCCCGGGACTTCTCCTTACGAGCAGTACTTC
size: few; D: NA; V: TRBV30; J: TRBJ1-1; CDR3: CACAGQLHTEAFF; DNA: TGTGCCTGTGCCGGACAGTTGCACACTGAAGCTTTCTTT
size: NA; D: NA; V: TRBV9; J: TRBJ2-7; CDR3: CASSDGQTSYEQYF; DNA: TGTGCCAGCAGCGACGGACAGACCTCCTACGAGCAGTACTTC
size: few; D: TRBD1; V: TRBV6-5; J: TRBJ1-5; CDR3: CASSYSNRGGQPQHF; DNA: TGTGCCAGCAGTTACTCGAACAGGGGCGGGCAGCCCCAGCATTTT
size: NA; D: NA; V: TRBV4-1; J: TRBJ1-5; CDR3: CASTPTPQNNQPQHF; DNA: TGCGCCAGCACCCCGACCCCACAGAACAATCAGCCCCAGCATTTT
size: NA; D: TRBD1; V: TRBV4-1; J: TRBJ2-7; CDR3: CASSQPGTGSEQYF; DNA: TGCGCCAGCAGCCAACCGGGGACAGGGAGCGAGCAGTACTTC
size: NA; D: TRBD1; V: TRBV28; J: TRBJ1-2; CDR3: CASSLETGGGYTF; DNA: TGTGCCAGCAGTTTAGAGACAGGGGGTGGCTACACCTTC
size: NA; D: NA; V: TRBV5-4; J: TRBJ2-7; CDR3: CASSLNEGTYEQYF; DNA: TGTGCCAGCAGCTTGAATGAGGGCACCTACGAGCAGTACTTC
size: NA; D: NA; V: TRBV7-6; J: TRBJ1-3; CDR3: CASSPGLGGNTIYF; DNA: TGTGCCAGCAGCCCGGGGTTAGGTGGAAACACCATATATTTT
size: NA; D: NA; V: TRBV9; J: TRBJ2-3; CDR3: CASSENPGTSTDTQYF; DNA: TGTGCCAGCAGCGAAAATCCCGGGACAAGCACAGATACGCAGTATTTT
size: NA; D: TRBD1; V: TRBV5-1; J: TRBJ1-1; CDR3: CASSPTGASTEAFF; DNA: TGCGCCAGCAGCCCGACAGGGGCGAGCACTGAAGCTTTCTTT
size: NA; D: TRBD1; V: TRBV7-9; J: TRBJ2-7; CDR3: CASSSTGQGSYEQYF; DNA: TGTGCCAGCAGCTCAACGGGACAGGGCTCCTACGAGCAGTACTTC
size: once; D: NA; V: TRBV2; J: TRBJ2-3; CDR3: CASLPGRDTQYF; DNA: TGTGCCAGCCTCCCGGGGAGAGATACGCAGTATTTT
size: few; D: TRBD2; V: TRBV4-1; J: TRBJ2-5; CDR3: CASSPSGTQETQYF; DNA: TGCGCCAGCAGCCCTAGCGGGACCCAAGAGACCCAGTACTTC
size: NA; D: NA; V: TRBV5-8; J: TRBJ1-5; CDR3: CASSRDSYSNQPQHF; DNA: TGTGCCAGCAGCCGAGACAGTTATAGCAATCAGCCCCAGCATTTT
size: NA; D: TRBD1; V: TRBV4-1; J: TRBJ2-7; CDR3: CASSQESTGGYEQYF; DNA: TGCGCCAGCAGCCAAGAATCGACAGGGGGCTACGAGCAGTACTTC
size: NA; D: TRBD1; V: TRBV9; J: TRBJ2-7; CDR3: CASSVATGGYEQYF; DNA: TGTGCCAGCAGCGTAGCGACAGGGGGGTACGAGCAGTACTTC
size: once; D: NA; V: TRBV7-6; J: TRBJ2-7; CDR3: CASSPEGSSTPYEQYF; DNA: TGTGCCAGCAGCCCAGAGGGTAGTAGCACTCCCTACGAGCAGTACTTC
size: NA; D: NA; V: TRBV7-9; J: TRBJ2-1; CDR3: CASSPGITEQFF; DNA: TGTGCCAGCAGCCCCGGTATCACTGAGCAGTTCTTC
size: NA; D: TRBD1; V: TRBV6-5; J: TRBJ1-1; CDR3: CASSSSGGRKAFF; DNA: TGTGCCAGCAGTTCCTCAGGGGGAAGGAAAGCTTTCTTT
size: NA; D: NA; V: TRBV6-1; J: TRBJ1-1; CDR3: CASSDTGAFF; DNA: TGTGCCAGCAGTGATACGGGGGCTTTCTTT
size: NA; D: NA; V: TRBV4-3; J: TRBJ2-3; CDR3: CASSQDVKRVGTDTQYF; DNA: TGCGCCAGCAGCCAAGATGTGAAGAGGGTGGGAACAGATACGCAGTATTTT
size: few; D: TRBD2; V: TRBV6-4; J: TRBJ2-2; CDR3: CASSDRGGNSGELFF; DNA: TGTGCCAGCAGTGACCGGGGGGGAAACAGCGGGGAGCTGTTTTTT
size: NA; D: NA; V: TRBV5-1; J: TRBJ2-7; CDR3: CASSPGTGWGGEQYF; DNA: TGCGCCAGCAGCCCCGGAACTGGGTGGGGAGGCGAGCAGTACTTC
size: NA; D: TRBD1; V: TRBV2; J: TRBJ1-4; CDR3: CASQKRGLGEKLFF; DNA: TGTGCCAGCCAGAAGAGGGGGCTTGGAGAAAAACTGTTTTTT
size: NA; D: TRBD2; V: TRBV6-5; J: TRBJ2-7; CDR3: CASRYVGLAGVYEQYF; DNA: TGTGCCAGCAGGTACGTTGGACTAGCGGGAGTCTACGAGCAGTACTTC
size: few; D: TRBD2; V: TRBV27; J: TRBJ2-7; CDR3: CATSLAGGSYEQYF; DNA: TGTGCCACCAGTCTAGCGGGAGGATCCTACGAGCAGTACTTC
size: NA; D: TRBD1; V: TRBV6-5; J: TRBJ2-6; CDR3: CASSRTGARANVLTF; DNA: TGTGCCAGCAGTAGAACAGGGGCCCGGGCCAACGTCCTGACTTTC
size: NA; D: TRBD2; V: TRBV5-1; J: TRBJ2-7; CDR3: CASSLGVAGGRSYEQYF; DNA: TGCGCCAGCAGCTTGGGGGTAGCGGGAGGGCGGTCCTACGAGCAGTACTTC
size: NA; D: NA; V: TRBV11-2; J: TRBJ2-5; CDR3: CASSLGGLPNKETQYF; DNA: TGTGCCAGCAGCTTAGGGGGACTGCCCAATAAAGAGACCCAGTACTTC
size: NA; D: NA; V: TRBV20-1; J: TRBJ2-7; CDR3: CSASTLFEQYF; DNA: TGCAGTGCTTCGACACTTTTCGAGCAGTACTTC
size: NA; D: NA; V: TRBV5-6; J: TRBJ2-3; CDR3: CASSLAASTDTQYF; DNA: TGTGCCAGCAGCTTAGCGGCTAGCACAGATACGCAGTATTTT
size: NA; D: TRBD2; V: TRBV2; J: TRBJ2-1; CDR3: CASSLPGLAGSSYNEQFF; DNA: TGTGCCAGCAGTCTCCCGGGACTAGCGGGAAGCTCCTACAATGAGCAGTTCTTC
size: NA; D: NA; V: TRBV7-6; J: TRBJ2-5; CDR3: CASSSSALQETQYF; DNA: TGTGCCAGCAGCTCCTCGGCACTACAAGAGACCCAGTACTTC
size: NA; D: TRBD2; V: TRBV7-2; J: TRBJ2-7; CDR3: CASSPGLARYEQYF; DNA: TGTGCCAGCAGCCCCGGACTAGCGCGGTACGAGCAGTACTTC
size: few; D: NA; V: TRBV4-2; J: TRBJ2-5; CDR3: CASSHTGKETQYF; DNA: TGTGCCAGCAGCCACACAGGGAAAGAGACCCAGTACTTC
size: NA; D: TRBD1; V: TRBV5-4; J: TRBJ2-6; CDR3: CASSTLDRGGLGANVLTF; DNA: TGTGCCAGCAGCACTCTAGACAGGGGGGGACTTGGGGCCAACGTCCTGACTTTC
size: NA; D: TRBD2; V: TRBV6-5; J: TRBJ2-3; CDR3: CASYGLAGTDTQYF; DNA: TGTGCCAGTTATGGACTAGCGGGCACAGATACGCAGTATTTT
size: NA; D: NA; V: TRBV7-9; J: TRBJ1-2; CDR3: CASSWQVAYGYTF; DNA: TGTGCCAGCAGCTGGCAGGTCGCATATGGCTACACCTTC
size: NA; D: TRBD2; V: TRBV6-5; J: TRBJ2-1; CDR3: CASTSWVAGNNEQFF; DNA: TGTGCCAGCACCTCTTGGGTAGCGGGTAACAATGAGCAGTTCTTC
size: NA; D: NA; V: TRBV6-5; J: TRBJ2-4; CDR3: CASSYSGVAKNIQYF; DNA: TGTGCCAGCAGTTACTCAGGGGTTGCCAAAAACATTCAGTACTTC